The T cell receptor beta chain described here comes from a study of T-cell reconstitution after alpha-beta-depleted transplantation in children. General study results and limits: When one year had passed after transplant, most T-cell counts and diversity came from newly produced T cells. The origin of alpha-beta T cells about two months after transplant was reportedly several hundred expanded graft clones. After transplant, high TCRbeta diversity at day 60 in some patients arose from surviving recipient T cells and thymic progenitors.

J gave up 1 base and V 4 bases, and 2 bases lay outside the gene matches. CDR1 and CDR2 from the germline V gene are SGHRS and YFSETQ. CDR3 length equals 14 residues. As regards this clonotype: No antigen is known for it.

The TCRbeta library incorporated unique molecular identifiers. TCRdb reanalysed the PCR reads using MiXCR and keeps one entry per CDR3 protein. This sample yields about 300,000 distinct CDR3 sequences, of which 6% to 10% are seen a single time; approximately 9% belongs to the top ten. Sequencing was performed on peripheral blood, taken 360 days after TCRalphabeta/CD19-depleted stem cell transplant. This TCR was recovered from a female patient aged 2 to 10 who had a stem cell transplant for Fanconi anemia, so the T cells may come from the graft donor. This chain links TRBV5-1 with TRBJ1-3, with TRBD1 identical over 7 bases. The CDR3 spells CASSQTGSGNTIYF. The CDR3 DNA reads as TGCGCCAGCAGCCAGACAGGGTCTGGAAACACCATATATTTT. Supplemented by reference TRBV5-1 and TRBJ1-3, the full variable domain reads KAGVTQTPRYLIKTRGQQVTLSCSPISGHRSVSWYQQTPGQGLQFLFEYFSETQRNKGNFPGRFSGRQFSNSRSEMNVSTLELGDSALYLCASSQTGSGNTIYFGEGSWLTVV.